This T cell receptor beta chain was obtained from a study of blood T cell repertoires in COVID-19. This CDR3 is 17 amino acids long. V lost 3 bases, J lost 4 bases, and 10 bases stayed unmatched. Germline values: CDR1 LGHNA, CDR2 YNFKEQ. During active infection, Seattle patients enrolled and were then monitored through disease. TCRdb's table, derived via immunoSEQ multiplex PCR, lists solely in-frame clones and lacks some. In the table there are approximately 96,000 clones, around 90% of which are singletons. Sequenced input: peripheral blood. The chain is built from TRBV4-2 and TRBJ2-5; TRBD2 matches at 11 bases. The sequence came from a human donor with COVID-19, enrolled during active disease. The donor label of this sample is uncertain. The CDR3 region has the DNA TGTGCCAGCAGCCACTTTCTAGCGGGGGGCCGGGGAGAGACCCAGTACTTC. This sequence encodes CASSHFLAGGRGETQYF.